A single T cell receptor (beta chain) is shown here with its context. The antigen is not known. Treatment defined: oral pan-JAK inhibitor, 5-10 mg twice daily. The germline V gene encodes CDR1 SGHVS and CDR2 FQNEAQ. The CDR3 extends over 17 amino acids. V lost 2 bases, J lost 3 bases, and 19 bases lay in between. This sample is part of a study of CD8+ T cells in alopecia areata. In the study overall: The drug, oral tofacitinib, was given to treated patients at 5 to 10 mg twice daily. Tofacitinib treatment spanned 6 to 18 months, with 6 months off drug afterward.

Study-wide points: Unlike in mice, where it was clearer, TCR sharing across patients was less clear, possibly HLA-related. An increase in clonality over normal scalp was evident in lesional scalp, especially alopecia totalis/universalis.

Following extraction, RNA underwent reverse transcription to cDNA, which served as the sequencing template. TCRdb's copy holds only in-frame clones and misses some; the assay was immunoSEQ multiplex PCR. The data show 150,000 to 200,000 clones, about 60% seen once. The source is a human donor with alopecia areata. This specimen consisted of CD8+ T cells sorted from blood, obtained at week 24, from a patient treated with tofacitinib. V and J are TRBV7-8 and TRBJ1-1; D not resolved. CDR3 residues: CASSLPAISRRDTEAFF. The CDR3 DNA follows: TGTGCCAGCAGCTTACCGGCCATAAGCCGGAGGGACACTGAAGCTTTCTTT.